Each of the 23 T cell receptor beta chains below was sequenced from the same sample in a study of cytomegalovirus exposure and HLA in healthy donors. With 60 Vbeta and 13 Jbeta primers, the PCR was carried out. Sequencing used immunoSEQ multiplex PCR; TCRdb keeps in-frame clones, though not all of them. The table records some 150,000 clones, around four fifths of them present only once. Material: PBMCs. The receptor set was obtained from a man aged 35 to 55 in good health and CMV-seronegative.

In its sample, this clone was seen once. As DNA, the CDR3 is TGTGCCAGCAGTTTATACGGGGGGTTAGAAGAAAAACTGTTTTTT. As protein: CASSLYGGLEEKLFF. The gene calls are TRBV28 and TRBJ1-4; D may be TRBD1 (5 bases). The CDR3 runs 15 residues. V was trimmed by 1 base and J by 8 bases, leaving 14 bases between them. CDR1 and CDR2 (germline): MDHEN, SYDVKM. The whole variable domain, remainder taken from reference TRBV28 and TRBJ1-4, is DVKVTQSSRYLVKRTGEKVFLECVQDMDHENMFWYRQDPGLGLRLIYFSYDVKMKEKGDIPEGYSVSREKKERFSLILESASTNQTSMYLCASSLYGGLEEKLFFGSGTQLSVL.

The chain carries TRBV5-4 and TRBJ2-1; 9 bases line up with TRBD1. Trimming at V came to 4 bases and at J to 0 bases, leaving 5 bases not matched to a gene. The CDR3 has 16 residues. Per the germline V gene, CDR1 is SGHNT and CDR2 is YYREEE (reference sequence). The CDR3 here is CASSTGTGSSYNEQFF. DNA of the CDR3: TGTGCCAGCAGCACGGGGACAGGGAGCTCCTACAATGAGCAGTTCTTC.

The genes are TRBV9 and TRBJ2-1; TRBD2 aligns across 10 bases. The germline V gene encodes CDR1 SGDLS and CDR2 YYNGEE. J lost 0 bases, V lost 0 bases, and 9 bases had no gene match. The CDR3 is made up of 19 amino acids. The CDR3 region has the DNA TGTGCCAGCAGCGTAGTAGCGGGAGGCAGCCAATACTCCTACAATGAGCAGTTCTTC. Amino acids: CASSVVAGGSQYSYNEQFF.

The rearrangement joins TRBV15 to TRBJ1-6; no firm D call. Per the germline V gene, CDR1 is LNHNV and CDR2 is YYDKDF (reference sequence). The V end was cut by 5 bases, the J end by 6 bases, with 14 bases between. The CDR3 sequence is 15 residues long. CDR3 DNA sequence: TGTGCCACCAGCCCCCAAATGGAGATTAATTCACCCCTCCACTTT. This encodes CATSPQMEINSPLHF.

The V gene is TRBV5-4, the J gene TRBJ2-7; D is possibly TRBD1 (6 bases). Per germline, CDR1 SGHNT and CDR2 YYREEE (reference sequence). CDR3 length equals 15 residues. Trimming left V 3 bases short and J 6 bases short, with 19 bases between. Here the CDR3 DNA reads TGTGCCAGCAGCTATGAGACAGGTAGATCGGGCGAGCAGTACTTC. Translated: CASSYETGRSGEQYF.

The V call is TRBV7-9, the J call TRBJ1-2; D remains unclear. This CDR3 spans 14 amino acids. Between the trimmed V and J ends, which lost 5 bases and 2 bases, there was a span of 12 bases. The germline V gene has CDR1 SEHNR and CDR2 FQNEAQ (reference sequence). The CDR3, as DNA: TGTGCCAGCAGCGAAGGGAGTTTAAACTATGGCTACACCTTC. Residues: CASSEGSLNYGYTF.

The J gene is TRBJ2-7, the V gene TRBV7-3, with TRBD1 as a possible D gene (5 bases). The germline V gene encodes CDR1 SGHTA and CDR2 FQGTGA. With 1 base removed from V and 6 bases from J, the gap between germline ends came to 13 bases. The CDR3 consists of 14 residues. For the CDR3, the DNA is TGTGCCAGCAGCTTAAGGTCAGGGTCCCTCGAGCAGTACTTC. The encoded protein is CASSLRSGSLEQYF.

V usage is TRBV6-1 and J usage is TRBJ2-1; the D gene is possibly TRBD1 (6 bases). The CDR3 length is 14 residues. The germline gives CDR1 MNHNS, CDR2 SASEGT. V was shortened by 7 bases and J by 9 bases, with 19 bases between the two germline ends. CDR3 residues: CASTYAQQGSEQFF. The CDR3 DNA sequence: TGTGCCAGCACCTACGCCCAACAGGGAAGTGAGCAGTTCTTC.

This chain connects TRBV4-2 to TRBJ2-2; 11 bases align to TRBD2. CDR1 LGHNA and CDR2 YNFKEQ come from the germline V gene. There are 16 residues in the CDR3. After removal of 1 base from V and 4 bases from J, the junction contained 2 bases not matched to a gene. DNA for the CDR3: TGTGCCAGCAGCCAAGGACTAGCGGGACGCACCGGGGAGCTGTTTTTT. This encodes CASSQGLAGRTGELFF.

The gene calls are TRBV9 and TRBJ1-2; possible D gene TRBD1, 5 bases. Germline V gene data show CDR1 as SGDLS and CDR2 as YYNGEE. CDR3 length equals 14 residues. Trimming cost V 6 bases and J 2 bases, with 14 bases left between them. The CDR3 region is CASTPSQGNYGYTF. CDR3 in DNA: TGTGCCAGCACCCCCTCCCAGGGAAACTATGGCTACACCTTC.

This clone was seen a handful of times. The V call is TRBV19, the J call TRBJ2-3, with D tentatively TRBD2 (6 bases). CDR1 and CDR2 from the germline V gene are LNHDA and SQIVND (reference sequence). Trimming left V 5 bases short and J 0 bases short, with 15 bases between. The length of the CDR3 is 16 residues. The CDR3: CASSSRGSGSTDTQYF. The CDR3 DNA follows: TGTGCCAGTAGTTCCCGAGGAAGCGGGAGCACAGATACGCAGTATTTT.

The chain recombines TRBV27 with TRBJ2-7; D possibly corresponds to TRBD1 (6 bases). The ends were cut back, 2 bases at V and 3 bases at J, with 14 bases in the middle. CDR1 MNHEY and CDR2 SMNVEV come from the germline V gene (reference sequence). This CDR3 region has 15 residues. The CDR3 sequence: CASSLGQGLGYEQYF. CDR3 DNA sequence: TGTGCCAGCAGTTTAGGGCAGGGGTTAGGCTACGAGCAGTACTTC.

V gene TRBV28 combines with J gene TRBJ1-1; TRBD1 might be the D (6 bases). CDR3 size: 13 residues. Germline CDR1 MDHEN, CDR2 SYDVKM. Between the trimmed V and J ends, which lost 6 bases and 1 base, there was a span of 9 bases. The CDR3 is CASREDRNTEAFF. DNA for the CDR3: TGTGCCAGCAGAGAGGACAGGAACACTGAAGCTTTCTTT.

This chain joins TRBV5-1 and TRBJ1-3; D unclear. This CDR3 has 16 residues. V was cut by 0 bases and J by 2 bases, with 12 bases left in between. Looked up from germline, CDR1 is SGHRS and CDR2 is YFSETQ. The CDR3 DNA reads as TGCGCCAGCAGCTTGGTGGCTTCCCTTACTGGAAACACCATATATTTT. Its translation: CASSLVASLTGNTIYF.

CDR3 sequence: CASSLSRGTSYEQYF. CDR3 coding DNA: TGTGCCAGCAGTTTATCGAGGGGGACTAGCTACGAGCAGTACTTC. V and J are TRBV27 and TRBJ2-7; TRBD2 aligns across 8 bases. The CDR3 has 15 amino acids. Looked up from germline, CDR1 is MNHEY and CDR2 is SMNVEV (reference sequence). V dropped 0 bases and J dropped 3; count of bases not matched to a gene: 4.

The chain has TRBV7-6 and TRBJ1-4, with a tentative D call TRBD1 (6 bases). The germline V gene encodes CDR1 SGHVS and CDR2 FNYEAQ. Trimming shortened V by 5 bases and J by 4 bases, and 11 bases separated the two germline ends. CDR3 length: 14 amino acids. The CDR3 DNA reads as TGTGCCAGCAGCCCAGACAGGATTAATGAAAAACTGTTTTTT. This gives the protein CASSPDRINEKLFF. The whole variable domain, filled in from reference TRBV7-6 and TRBJ1-4, reads GAGVSQSPRYKVTKRGQDVALRCDPISGHVSLYWYRQALGQGPEFLTYFNYEAQQDKSGLPNDRFSAERPEGSISTLTIQRTEQRDSAMYRCASSPDRINEKLFFGSGTQLSVL.

J is TRBJ2-1 and V is TRBV4-3; tentative D call: TRBD2 (6 bases). Trimming pared 3 bases from V and 0 bases from J, leaving 15 bases between. From germline, CDR1 is LGHNA and CDR2 YSLEER. This CDR3 spans 17 amino acids. CDR3 in DNA: TGCGCCAGCAGCCAGGGACCGGGACTCCACTCCTACAATGAGCAGTTCTTC. Translating it yields CASSQGPGLHSYNEQFF.

The rearrangement uses TRBV10-2 and TRBJ1-1; 9 nucleotides line up with TRBD1. Germline CDR1 is WSHSY and CDR2 is SAAADI. Trimming took 7 bases from V and 6 from J; bases not matched to a gene: 9. CDR3 length equals 14 residues. CDR3 in DNA: TGCGCCAGCACAAATGAGGACAGGGGACCTGAAGCTTTCTTT. Its protein product is CASTNEDRGPEAFF.

The chain employs TRBV11-1 and TRBJ1-2, with D uncertain. Germline values: CDR1 SGHAT, CDR2 FQDESV (reference sequence). V was trimmed by 1 base and J by 4 bases, leaving 16 bases between them. The CDR3 spans 16 residues. The chain's CDR3 is CASSLGPIVNGYGYTF. Written as DNA, the CDR3 is TGTGCCAGCAGCTTAGGTCCGATAGTAAACGGCTATGGCTACACCTTC.

The CDR3 loop reads CASSLAGGEGNTIYF. For the CDR3, the DNA is TGCGCCAGCAGCTTGGCAGGGGGCGAGGGGAACACCATATATTTT. The chain couples TRBV5-1 to TRBJ1-3, with 8 nucleotides matching TRBD1. V dropped 0 bases and J dropped 7; count of bases not matched to a gene: 6. Looked up from germline, CDR1 is SGHRS and CDR2 is YFSETQ. This CDR3 has 15 amino acids.

This clone was detected once. This chain connects TRBV7-2 to TRBJ2-7; 10 bases line up with TRBD2. With V trimmed by 4 bases and J by 6 bases, 15 bases remained unmatched. CDR1 and CDR2 from the germline V gene are SGHTA and FQGNSA. The CDR3 spans 17 residues. In DNA, the CDR3 is TGTGCCAGCAGCTCGCTCTTTGGGAGCGGGAGGGGTCCCGAGCAGTACTTC. Encoded protein: CASSSLFGSGRGPEQYF.

This clone showed up just a few times. In nucleotides, the CDR3 is TGTGCCAGCAGCCCTTACAGGGTAGCCTACGAGCAGTACTTC. This encodes CASSPYRVAYEQYF. V usage is TRBV2 and J usage is TRBJ2-7, with D possibly TRBD1 on 6 matching bases. The CDR3 consists of 14 residues. V was cut by 6 bases and J by 2 bases, with 14 bases left in between. CDR1 is SNHLY, CDR2 FYNNEI, per germline. Combining the CDR3 with reference TRBV2 and TRBJ2-7 gives the whole variable domain EPEVTQTPSHQVTQMGQEVILRCVPISNHLYFYWYRQILGQKVEFLVSFYNNEISEKSEIFDDQFSVERPDGSNFTLKIRSTKLEDSAMYFCASSPYRVAYEQYFGPGTRLTVT.

The genes are TRBV6-5 and TRBJ1-6, with TRBD1 matching 9 bases. V was clipped by 4 bases and J by 5 bases; unmatched bases: 6. CDR3 length: 16 residues. CDR1 MNHEY and CDR2 SVGAGI come from the germline V gene. The chain's CDR3 is CASSSRDRENNSPLHF. The CDR3 coding sequence is TGTGCCAGCAGTTCCCGGGACAGGGAAAATAATTCACCCCTCCACTTT.